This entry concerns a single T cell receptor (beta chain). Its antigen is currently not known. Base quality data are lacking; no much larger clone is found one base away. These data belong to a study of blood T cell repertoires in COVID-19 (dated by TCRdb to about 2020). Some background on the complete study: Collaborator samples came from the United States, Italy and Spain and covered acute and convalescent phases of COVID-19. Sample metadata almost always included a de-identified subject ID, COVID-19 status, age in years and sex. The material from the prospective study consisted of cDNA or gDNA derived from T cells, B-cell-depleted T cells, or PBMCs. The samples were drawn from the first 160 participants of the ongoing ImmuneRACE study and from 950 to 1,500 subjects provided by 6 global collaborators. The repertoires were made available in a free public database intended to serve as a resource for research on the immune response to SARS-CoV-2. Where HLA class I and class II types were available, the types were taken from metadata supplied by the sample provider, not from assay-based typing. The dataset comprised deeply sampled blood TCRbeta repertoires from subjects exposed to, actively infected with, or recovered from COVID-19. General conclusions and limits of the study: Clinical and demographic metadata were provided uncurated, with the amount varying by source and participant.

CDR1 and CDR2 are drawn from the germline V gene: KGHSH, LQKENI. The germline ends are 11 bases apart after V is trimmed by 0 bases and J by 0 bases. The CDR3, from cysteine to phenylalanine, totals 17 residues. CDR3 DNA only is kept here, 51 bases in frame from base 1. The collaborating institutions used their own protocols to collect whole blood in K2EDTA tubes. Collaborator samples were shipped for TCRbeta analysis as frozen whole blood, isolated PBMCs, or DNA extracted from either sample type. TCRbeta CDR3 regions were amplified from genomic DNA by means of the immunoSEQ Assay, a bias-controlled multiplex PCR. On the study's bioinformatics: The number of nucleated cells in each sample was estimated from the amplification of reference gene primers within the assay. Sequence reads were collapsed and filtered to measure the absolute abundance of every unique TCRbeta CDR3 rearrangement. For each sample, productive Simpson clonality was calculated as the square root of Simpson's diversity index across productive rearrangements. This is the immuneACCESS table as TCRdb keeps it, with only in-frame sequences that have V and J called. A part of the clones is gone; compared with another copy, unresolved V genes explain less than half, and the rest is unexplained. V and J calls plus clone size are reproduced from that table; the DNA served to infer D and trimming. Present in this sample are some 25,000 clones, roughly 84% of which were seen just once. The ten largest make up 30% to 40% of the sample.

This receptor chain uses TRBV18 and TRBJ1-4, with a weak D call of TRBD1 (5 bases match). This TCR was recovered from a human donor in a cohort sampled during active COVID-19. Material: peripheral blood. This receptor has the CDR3 CASSPPFGGATNEKLFF. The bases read TGTGCCAGCTCACCACCGTTCGGGGGGGCAACTAATGAAAAACTGTTTTTT.